Here is one TCR beta chain with its context. This clonotype was counted many times. Its binding antigen is unknown. Base-call qualities are not available, and no considerably larger clone is one nucleotide away. The data were obtained in a study of T-cell reconstitution after alpha-beta-depleted transplantation in children (dated by TCRdb to the mid-2010s). Looking at the study overall: Using TCR repertoire profiling, the study quantitatively followed how T-cell immune reconstitution unfolded in children after TCRalphabeta/CD19-depleted allogeneic hematopoietic cell transplantation. The paper as a whole reports these results and caveats: In some patients, the high TCRbeta diversity seen at day 60 was put down to recipient T cells and intrathymic progenitors that had survived conditioning. Over the following months the frequencies of hyperexpanded clones went down, and after one year T-cell counts and TCRbeta diversity were mostly credited to newly produced T cells. Apparently early alphabetaT-cell count recovery about two months after transplant reportedly relied on only several hundred rapidly expanded clones derived from non-depleted graft cells.

The library was obtained by PCR. The instrument given in TCRdb is Illumina HiSeq 2500. Molecular barcoding was employed in the preparation of TCR libraries, with unique molecular identifiers being used to normalize TCRbeta repertoire quantification. TCRdb reprocessing: public reads trimmed at Q25 with fastp, clones called with MiXCR, in-frame beta chains kept. Identical CDR3 protein sequences are pooled into one entry, listed with their most common genes and DNA. Within this sample are about 830,000 distinct CDR3 sequences, with around 15% of them counted one time only. Around 5.3% of the sample is taken by the ten largest. The treatment or condition tag for this specimen amounts to: allogeneic hematopoietic cell transplantation with graft depleted of TCRalphabeta T cells and CD19 B cells. The children who served as transplant recipients had been given grafts of TCRalphabeta/CD19-depleted allogeneic hematopoietic cells.

As encoded in the germline V gene, CDR1 is MGHDK while CDR2 is SYGVNS. Compared with germline, V lacks 1 base and J lacks 4 bases; bases without a gene match: 7. The CDR3, from cysteine to phenylalanine, totals 16 residues. The sequence is cut down to CDR3 DNA, 48 bases in frame from base 1. Sequences were derived from PBMCs, mostly from graft donor cells, sampled 360 days after TCRalphabeta/CD19-depleted stem cell transplant. The chain is made from TRBV25-1 and TRBJ2-7; TRBD2 fits 10 bases in the junction. The sequence came from a male patient between 5 and 17 years old who had a stem cell transplant for acute lymphoblastic leukemia, so the T cells may come from the graft donor. The CDR3 here reads CASSEWASGSAYEQYF. The bases are TGTGCCAGCAGTGAATGGGCTAGCGGGAGCGCGTACGAGCAGTACTTC.